This entry lists 25 T cell receptor beta chains sequenced from one sample in a study of cytotoxic CD8 clonotypes in ibrutinib-treated CLL. Using immunoSEQ multiplex PCR, the repertoire was profiled, and TCRdb retains in-frame clones only, with some absent. The sample has some 93,000 clones, about 78% seen once. The specimen was PBMCs, collected after 12 months of ibrutinib treatment. The receptors stem from a human donor with chronic lymphocytic leukemia.

This chain joins TRBV9 and TRBJ2-1, with TRBD2 matching 11 bases. CDR1 is SGDLS and CDR2 is YYNGEE in the germline V gene. Unmatched junction bases numbered 1, after V lost 3 bases and J lost 2 bases. The CDR3 extends over 15 amino acids. Written as DNA, the CDR3 is TGTGCCAGCAGCGAACTAGCGGGGGCCTACAATGAGCAGTTCTTC. Its translation is CASSELAGAYNEQFF.

This clone was seen only a few times. This chain joins TRBV7-3 and TRBJ1-1; 8 positions agree with TRBD1. This CDR3 comprises 14 residues. Trimming at V came to 6 bases and at J to 4 bases, leaving 7 bases not matched to a gene. Germline-derived CDR1 and CDR2 are SGHTA and FQGTGA. In nucleotides, the CDR3 is TGTGCCAGCAGTCAGGGGGCCCGGGGCACTGAAGCTTTCTTT. Its translation: CASSQGARGTEAFF.

The rearrangement links TRBV7-8 to TRBJ1-1, with D possibly being TRBD1 (6 bases). This CDR3 is built from 16 residues. V was clipped by 5 bases and J by 4 bases, with 20 bases between them. Germline CDR1 and CDR2: SGHVS and FQNEAQ. Here the CDR3 DNA reads TGTGCCAGCAGCCCAGAGCAGGGGCGCTGGGGCACTGAAGCTTTCTTT. Protein sequence: CASSPEQGRWGTEAFF.

The rearrangement joins TRBV9 to TRBJ2-2; 7 positions match TRBD1. This CDR3 region has 17 residues. Germline V gives CDR1 SGDLS, CDR2 YYNGEE. J was trimmed by 1 base and V by 5 bases; bases with no gene match: 11. In DNA, the CDR3 is TGTGCCAGCAGAACCGATCCGGGACAGAAGAACACCGGGGAGCTGTTTTTT. This gives the protein CASRTDPGQKNTGELFF.

This sequence joins TRBV2 and TRBJ2-3, with 9 positions matching TRBD1. CDR1 and CDR2 (germline): SNHLY, FYNNEI. The CDR3 sequence is 17 residues long. J was trimmed by 3 bases and V by 6 bases; bases with no gene match: 13. CDR3 residues: CASSPGLQGARTDTQYF. CDR3 DNA sequence: TGTGCCAGCAGCCCGGGGTTACAGGGGGCCCGGACAGATACGCAGTATTTT.

The rearrangement links TRBV5-1 to TRBJ1-1; weak D call: TRBD1 (5 bases). Trimming took 1 base from V and 3 from J, leaving 10 bases between them. The CDR3 covers 14 residues. Germline CDR1 reads SGHRS; CDR2 reads YFSETQ. CDR3 sequence: CASSLQGMHTEAFF. The CDR3 region has the DNA TGCGCCAGCAGCTTGCAGGGAATGCACACTGAAGCTTTCTTT.

The chain has TRBV5-5 and TRBJ1-5, with D uncertain. The length of the CDR3 is 16 residues. Germline V CDR1 and CDR2: SGHKS, YYEKEE (reference sequence). V was pared by 1 base and J by 3 bases, with 14 bases between. The CDR3 region is CASSLSPRDLNQPQHF. CDR3 bases: TGTGCCAGCAGCTTGAGCCCCCGAGACCTCAATCAGCCCCAGCATTTT.

The chain is built from TRBV5-6 and TRBJ2-7; 8 bases map to TRBD1. The CDR3 is 15 amino acids. V lost 3 bases, J lost 2 bases, and 7 bases stayed unmatched. Germline V gene data show CDR1 as SGHDT and CDR2 as YYEEEE. The CDR3 sequence: CASSSPGTGTYEQYF. Here the CDR3 DNA reads TGTGCCAGCAGCTCTCCCGGGACAGGAACCTACGAGCAGTACTTC.

The genes are TRBV7-8 and TRBJ1-4, with D tentatively TRBD1 (6 bases). Germline lookup yields CDR1 SGHVS and CDR2 FQNEAQ. V was cut by 0 bases and J by 6 bases, with 17 bases left in between. The length of the CDR3 is 17 residues. The CDR3 here is CASSLARAQGRDEKLFF. The CDR3 nucleotides read TGTGCCAGCAGCTTAGCGAGGGCACAGGGTAGGGATGAAAAACTGTTTTTT.

The V and J genes are TRBV15 and TRBJ2-3; 11 bases match TRBD1. Looked up from germline, CDR1 is LNHNV and CDR2 is YYDKDF (reference sequence). This CDR3 spans 15 amino acids. V was clipped by 1 base and J by 6 bases; unmatched bases: 3. The CDR3 protein is CATSRAGQGGDTQYF. As DNA, the CDR3 is TGTGCCACCAGCAGAGCGGGACAGGGGGGCGATACGCAGTATTTT.

The CDR3 here is CASSQGVDSRLNEQFF. CDR3 in DNA: TGTGCCAGCAGCCAAGGGGTAGACTCCCGTTTGAATGAGCAGTTCTTC. The chain joins TRBV14 to TRBJ2-1; D ambiguous. V lost 1 base to trimming and J lost 7 bases, with 17 bases between them. The CDR3 consists of 16 residues. Per germline, CDR1 SGHDN and CDR2 FVKESK.

V gene TRBV19 combines with J gene TRBJ2-1; D is tentatively TRBD1 or TRBD2 (6 bases each). This CDR3 has 17 residues. The V gene's germline CDR1 is LNHDA and CDR2 SQIVND (reference sequence). V was shortened by 7 bases and J by 4 bases, with 23 bases between the two germline ends. The CDR3 region has the DNA TGTGCCAGTACCTCTAGGGCTGGGGGGCGTGGGTACAATGAGCAGTTCTTC. Protein: CASTSRAGGRGYNEQFF.

Turning to this clone: The same CDR3 arises from other DNA sequences in this sample as well. The chain has TRBV2 and TRBJ2-3; weak D call: TRBD2 (7 bases). The V gene lost 9 bases and the J gene lost 1 base, with 14 bases spanning the gap. The germline CDR1 and CDR2 sequences are SNHLY and FYNNEI. The length of the CDR3 is 14 residues. The CDR3 DNA reads TGTGCCAGTAGGTCGGGGGGCGGCACAGATACGCAGTATTTT. Its protein is CASRSGGGTDTQYF.

The chain combines TRBV6-1 with TRBJ1-2; TRBD1 matches at 7 bases. Germline-derived CDR1 and CDR2 are MNHNS and SASEGT. V dropped 1 base and J dropped 3; count of bases not matched to a gene: 2. The CDR3 covers 14 residues. DNA of the CDR3: TGTGCCAGCAGTGAAGGGGACAGATACTATGGCTACACCTTC. Translating gives CASSEGDRYYGYTF.

This clone was seen a single time. This chain joins TRBV5-1 and TRBJ1-5; D is unresolved. Germline CDR1 reads SGHRS; CDR2 reads YFSETQ. V lost 6 bases to trimming and J lost 4 bases, with 14 bases between them. This CDR3 spans 14 amino acids. CDR3 bases: TGCGCCAGCATTCGACAAACCCCAAATCAGCCCCAGCATTTT. Amino acid sequence: CASIRQTPNQPQHF. Full variable domain (outside the CDR3, taken from reference TRBV5-1 and TRBJ1-5): KAGVTQTPRYLIKTRGQQVTLSCSPISGHRSVSWYQQTPGQGLQFLFEYFSETQRNKGNFPGRFSGRQFSNSRSEMNVSTLELGDSALYLCASIRQTPNQPQHFGDGTRLSIL.

This clone has a handful of counts. The V gene is TRBV18, the J gene TRBJ1-4; 9 nucleotides line up with TRBD1. V lost 4 bases to trimming and J lost 8 bases; unmatched junction nucleotides: 8. Germline V gene lookup returns CDR1 KGHSH and CDR2 LQKENI. This CDR3 contains 15 residues. Here the CDR3 reads CASSRSGQGAEKLFF. CDR3 DNA: TGTGCCAGCTCACGTTCGGGACAGGGTGCGGAAAAACTGTTTTTT. The full variable domain, with the rest looked up from reference TRBV18 and TRBJ1-4, is NAGVMQNPRHLVRRRGQEARLRCSPMKGHSHVYWYRQLPEEGLKFMVYLQKENIIDESGMPKERFSAEFPKEGPSILRIQQVVRGDSAAYFCASSRSGQGAEKLFFGSGTQLSVL.

This chain connects TRBV5-4 to TRBJ2-5; TRBD2 matches 7 bases. Germline V gene data show CDR1 as SGHNT and CDR2 as YYREEE (reference sequence). The CDR3 has 16 residues. The V segment lost 1 base and the J segment 3 bases; nucleotides outside the gene matches: 9. In DNA, the CDR3 is TGTGCCAGCAGCTTGTCGAGCGGGGTAGTAGAAGAGACCCAGTACTTC. Translating gives CASSLSSGVVEETQYF.

In its sample, this clone was seen a few times. This chain joins TRBV6-6 and TRBJ1-2; maybe TRBD1 (5 bases). The CDR3 spans 15 residues. Germline V gene data show CDR1 as MNHNY and CDR2 as SVGAGI (reference sequence). Trimming left V 0 bases short and J 7 bases short, with 15 bases between. The CDR3 protein is CASSYSKSTEPGYTF. CDR3 sequence (DNA): TGTGCCAGCAGTTACTCGAAATCGACAGAACCTGGCTACACCTTC.

The rearrangement joins TRBV7-3 to TRBJ2-1; D perhaps matches TRBD2 (6 bases). V was trimmed by 2 bases and J by 7 bases, leaving 15 bases between them. Germline V gives CDR1 SGHTA, CDR2 FQGTGA. The CDR3 length is 15 residues. The CDR3 sequence is CASSLSPGRLNEQFF. In DNA, the CDR3 is TGTGCCAGCAGCTTATCTCCTGGGAGGTTGAATGAGCAGTTCTTC. Supplemented by reference TRBV7-3 and TRBJ2-1, the full variable domain reads GAGVSQTPSNKVTEKGKYVELRCDPISGHTALYWYRQSLGQGPEFLIYFQGTGAADDSGLPNDRFFAVRPEGSVSTLKIQRTERGDSAVYLCASSLSPGRLNEQFFGPGTRLTVL.

For the CDR3, the DNA is TGCGCCAGCAGCCATGAAGGACAGGGCAAGGGCTACACCTTC. Translation gives CASSHEGQGKGYTF. The chain couples TRBV4-3 to TRBJ1-2; TRBD1 aligns across 8 bases. This CDR3 has 14 residues. Germline V gene data show CDR1 as LGHNA and CDR2 as YSLEER. V lost 3 bases and J lost 8; bases outside the gene matches: 8.

V and J are TRBV7-3 and TRBJ2-7; D not resolved. Germline-derived CDR1 and CDR2 are SGHTA and FQGTGA. Trimming took off 1 base at V and 5 bases at J, with 12 bases between the two ends. CDR3 length: 14 residues. CDR3 sequence: CASSLRSPPDEQYF. CDR3 sequence (DNA): TGTGCCAGCAGCTTAAGGTCTCCCCCAGACGAGCAGTACTTC.

This chain links TRBV7-8 with TRBJ2-2; D is unresolved. This CDR3 is built from 14 residues. V was trimmed by 5 bases and J by 0 bases, leaving 7 bases between them. Germline loops: CDR1 SGHVS, CDR2 FQNEAQ. CDR3 loop: CASSRESNTGELFF. In DNA, the CDR3 is TGTGCCAGCAGCCGAGAGTCGAACACCGGGGAGCTGTTTTTT.

The V and J genes are TRBV7-2 and TRBJ2-5; D call uncertain. Germline V gene data show CDR1 as SGHTA and CDR2 as FQGNSA. V lost 3 bases and J lost 5, with 13 bases in between. This CDR3 has 14 amino acids. DNA of the CDR3: TGTGCCAGCAGCTTTGATTCGAAACTGGAGACCCAGTACTTC. It yields the protein CASSFDSKLETQYF.

This clone was seen a few times. The chain recombines TRBV7-9 with TRBJ2-7; no clear D. CDR3 length equals 11 residues. V was cut by 5 bases and J by 7 bases, with 9 bases left in between. Germline V gives CDR1 SEHNR, CDR2 FQNEAQ (reference sequence). In nucleotides, the CDR3 is TGTGCCAGCAGCACGGTCGGGGAGCAGTACTTC. It is translated as CASSTVGEQYF.

The J gene is TRBJ2-5, the V gene TRBV29-1; D remains unclear. The germline V and J ends were trimmed by 8 bases and 5 bases, with 12 bases remaining between them. CDR1 is SQVTM and CDR2 is ANQGSEA in the germline V gene. This CDR3 comprises 11 residues. DNA of the CDR3: TGCAGCTTGCGGTGGGGTGAGACCCAGTACTTC. It codes for CSLRWGETQYF.